Listed below are T cell receptor beta chains from one sample, sequenced in a study of blood T cell repertoires in COVID-19. The table came from immunoSEQ multiplex PCR; TCRdb's copy has only in-frame clones and leaves some out. Of 89,000 or so clones in the sample, about 85% were seen once. Material for sequencing was peripheral blood. The receptors here all came from a human donor in a cohort sampled during active COVID-19. CDR3s include the opening cysteine and the closing phenylalanine or tryptophan. D genes are given only for firm matches. Clone size is shown for a subset of rows, as once, few, many or a class of expanded clone.

v_call	d_call	j_call	clone_size	cdr3_aa	cdr3_nt
TRBV6-5	TRBD1	TRBJ1-5	NA	CASSRTGSNQPQHF	TGTGCCAGCTCAAGGACAGGTAGCAATCAGCCCCAGCATTTT
TRBV28	TRBD2	TRBJ2-7	NA	CASKGLTSGRRYEQYF	TGTGCCAGTAAAGGCCTGACTAGCGGGAGACGGTACGAGCAGTACTTC
TRBV10-3	TRBD1	TRBJ2-4	NA	CAISESKGQNNKNIQYF	TGTGCCATCAGTGAGTCTAAGGGACAGAACAATAAAAACATTCAGTACTTC
TRBV28	NA	TRBJ2-6	NA	CASTGGTYSGANVLTF	TGTGCCAGCACCGGGGGAACCTACTCTGGGGCCAACGTCCTGACTTTC
TRBV7-3	TRBD2	TRBJ2-3	NA	CASSPTSGVSSDTQYF	TGTGCCAGCAGCCCTACTAGCGGGGTTTCTTCAGATACGCAGTATTTT
TRBV13	TRBD1	TRBJ2-7	few	CASSLRTGAEQYF	TGTGCCAGCAGCTTGAGGACAGGGGCCGAGCAGTACTTC
TRBV6-5	NA	TRBJ1-5	few	CASSYSPRGSNQPQHF	TGTGCCAGCAGTTACTCACCCAGGGGCAGCAATCAGCCCCAGCATTTT
TRBV11-3	NA	TRBJ2-7	NA	CASSLGTETTVEQYF	TGTGCCAGCAGCTTAGGGACAGAGACTACGGTCGAGCAGTACTTC
TRBV19	TRBD2	TRBJ2-5	NA	CASSTGLAGGLETQYF	TGTGCCAGTAGTACTGGACTAGCGGGGGGGCTGGAGACCCAGTACTTC
TRBV5-4	NA	TRBJ1-2	NA	CASTISGYGYTF	TGTGCCAGCACCATTTCCGGTTATGGCTACACCTTC
TRBV6-5	NA	TRBJ2-5	NA	CASRPARFQETQYF	TGTGCCAGCAGGCCGGCGAGGTTTCAAGAGACCCAGTACTTC
TRBV7-3	NA	TRBJ1-4	NA	CASSLTGATNEKLFF	TGTGCCAGCAGCTTAACTGGAGCAACTAATGAAAAACTGTTTTTT
TRBV4-3	TRBD2	TRBJ2-1	NA	CASSQGTSVYNEQFF	TGCGCCAGCAGCCAAGGGACTAGCGTCTACAATGAGCAGTTCTTC
TRBV7-9	TRBD2	TRBJ2-2	NA	CATGGVFF	TGTGCCACCGGGGGGGTGTTTTTT
TRBV28	NA	TRBJ1-6	NA	CASSSMTPYNSPLHF	TGTGCCAGCAGTTCCATGACACCTTATAATTCACCCCTCCACTTT
TRBV30	NA	TRBJ1-4	NA	CAWSLEEKLFF	TGTGCCTGGAGCCTGGAGGAAAAACTGTTTTTT
TRBV9	TRBD1	TRBJ2-5	NA	CASSVSGGQETQYF	TGTGCCAGCAGCGTTTCAGGGGGTCAAGAGACCCAGTACTTC
TRBV28	TRBD2	TRBJ2-5	NA	CASRYSSGRGTQYF	TGTGCCAGCAGGTATTCTAGCGGGAGAGGGACCCAGTACTTC
TRBV10-3	TRBD1	TRBJ2-3	NA	CAVRTGTPPVTDTQYF	TGTGCCGTTCGGACAGGGACCCCTCCCGTCACAGATACGCAGTATTTT
TRBV13	TRBD2	TRBJ2-1	NA	CASSSQASGRQYNEQFF	TGTGCCAGCAGTTCGCAGGCCAGCGGGAGGCAGTACAATGAGCAGTTCTTC
TRBV27	NA	TRBJ1-6	once	CASSFQLQISPLHF	TGTGCCAGCAGTTTTCAGTTACAAATATCACCCCTCCACTTT
TRBV28	NA	TRBJ1-1	NA	CASRSPGVNTEAFF	TGTGCCAGCAGGTCCCCCGGGGTGAACACTGAAGCTTTCTTT
TRBV27	TRBD1	TRBJ2-7	NA	CASSKYDRGYEQYF	TGTGCCAGCAGCAAGTACGACAGGGGATACGAGCAGTACTTC
TRBV18	NA	TRBJ1-5	NA	CASSPPTASQPQHF	TGTGCCAGCTCACCACCGACAGCAAGTCAGCCCCAGCATTTT
TRBV4-1	NA	TRBJ2-5	once	CASSQDNIQETQYF	TGCGCCAGCAGCCAAGATAATATCCAAGAGACCCAGTACTTC
TRBV18	NA	TRBJ1-1	NA	CASSPARGGTEAFF	TGTGCCAGCTCACCAGCAAGGGGTGGCACTGAAGCTTTCTTT
TRBV6-5	NA	TRBJ2-7	NA	CASSYSGSDGGDEQYF	TGTGCCAGCAGTTACTCGGGGTCGGACGGCGGGGACGAGCAGTACTTC
TRBV5-8	NA	TRBJ1-4	NA	CASSLGQVATNEKLFF	TGTGCCAGCAGCTTGGGACAGGTTGCAACTAATGAAAAACTGTTTTTT
TRBV27	TRBD1	TRBJ1-6	NA	CASSATGANYNSPLHF	TGTGCCAGCAGTGCGACAGGGGCGAACTATAATTCACCCCTCCACTTT
TRBV6-2/TRBV6-3	TRBD1	TRBJ1-6	NA	CASSAAATGTNSPLHF	TGTGCCAGCAGTGCCGCCGCGACAGGGACTAATTCACCCCTCCACTTT
TRBV2	NA	TRBJ2-5	NA	CASSQLRGQETQYF	TGTGCCAGCAGCCAGTTGCGGGGACAAGAGACCCAGTACTTC
TRBV28	TRBD2	TRBJ2-7	NA	CASSRTSGSLVEQYF	TGTGCCAGCAGCCGGACTAGCGGGAGTCTTGTCGAGCAGTACTTC
TRBV12-3/TRBV12-4	TRBD2	TRBJ2-1	NA	CASSFNGRRQFF	TGTGCCAGCAGTTTTAACGGGAGGAGGCAGTTCTTC
TRBV27	NA	TRBJ1-6	NA	CASSLGVGRAIYNSPLHF	TGTGCCAGCAGTTTAGGGGTCGGCAGGGCCATCTATAATTCACCCCTCCACTTT
TRBV3-1/TRBV3-2	NA	TRBJ1-1	NA	CASSQGGGNTEAFF	TGTGCCAGCAGCCAGGGCGGGGGGAACACTGAAGCTTTCTTT
TRBV27	NA	TRBJ2-6	once	CASSLSWRAGANVLTF	TGTGCCAGCAGTTTATCGTGGAGGGCTGGGGCCAACGTCCTGACTTTC
TRBV4-1	NA	TRBJ1-4	once	CASSQAGAALSNEKLFF	TGCGCCAGCAGCCAAGCTGGAGCAGCTCTATCTAATGAAAAACTGTTTTTT
TRBV6-6	NA	TRBJ2-7	NA	CASSVKGDRSEQYF	TGTGCCAGCTCGGTCAAGGGGGATCGGTCCGAGCAGTACTTC
TRBV4-3	NA	TRBJ2-7	few	CASSSGRSTQLGVYEQYF	TGCGCCTCCAGTTCAGGCAGGTCCACCCAGCTGGGTGTCTACGAGCAGTACTTC
TRBV28	NA	TRBJ2-1	NA	CASSLVGSEQFF	TGTGCCAGCAGTTTAGTCGGGAGTGAGCAGTTCTTC
TRBV19	NA	TRBJ1-5	few	CASSIDYRLRGGAKGNQPQHF	TGTGCCAGTAGTATAGATTACCGGTTGCGGGGGGGGGCAAAGGGCAATCAGCCCCAGCATTTT
TRBV4-1	NA	TRBJ2-2	NA	CASSRRGSGNTGELFF	TGCGCCAGCAGCCGGAGGGGTTCAGGGAACACCGGGGAGCTGTTTTTT
TRBV6-5	TRBD2	TRBJ2-1	once	CASRGLAGGQNEQFF	TGTGCCAGCAGAGGACTAGCGGGGGGGCAAAATGAGCAGTTCTTC
TRBV11-3	TRBD1	TRBJ2-3	NA	CASSSGQGADTQYF	TGTGCCAGCAGCTCCGGACAGGGGGCAGATACGCAGTATTTT
TRBV19	TRBD1	TRBJ2-2	few	CASKGAHPGVTGELFF	TGTGCCAGCAAGGGGGCACACCCTGGGGTCACCGGGGAGCTGTTTTTT
TRBV6-2/TRBV6-3	NA	TRBJ1-1	NA	CASSYSQGLMNTEAFF	TGTGCCAGCAGTTACTCGCAGGGGTTAATGAACACTGAAGCTTTCTTT
TRBV30	NA	TRBJ1-5	NA	CAWSIDRRQGQPQHF	TGTGCCTGGAGTATCGACAGGCGCCAGGGTCAGCCCCAGCATTTT
TRBV27	NA	TRBJ1-1	once	CASSFRGANTEAFF	TGTGCCAGCAGTTTTCGGGGAGCGAACACTGAAGCTTTCTTT
TRBV24-1	TRBD1	TRBJ1-3	NA	CATSDLGTENGTIYF	TGTGCCACCAGTGATTTGGGGACAGAAAACGGCACCATATATTTT
TRBV4-3	NA	TRBJ2-3	once	CASSQSSADTQYF	TGCGCCAGCAGCCAAAGTAGCGCTGATACGCAGTATTTT
TRBV10-3	NA	TRBJ2-3	NA	CAIRGRDSVGTDTQYF	TGTGCCATCAGGGGGCGGGACTCCGTAGGCACAGATACGCAGTATTTT
TRBV28	NA	TRBJ2-7	NA	CASSVNWGRMQYF	TGTGCCAGCAGCGTCAATTGGGGGCGGATGCAGTACTTC
TRBV27	TRBD1	TRBJ1-5	NA	CASRPGTGASSNQPQHF	TGTGCCAGCAGACCCGGGACAGGGGCAAGTAGCAATCAGCCCCAGCATTTT
TRBV19	TRBD1	TRBJ2-5	NA	CASSMGQGPQETQYF	TGTGCCAGTAGTATGGGACAGGGACCCCAAGAGACCCAGTACTTC
TRBV3-1/TRBV3-2	TRBD1	TRBJ1-3	NA	CASSRFQGQGSSSGNTIYF	TGTGCCAGCAGCCGTTTTCAAGGACAGGGTTCGAGCTCTGGAAACACCATATATTTT
TRBV9	NA	TRBJ2-1	NA	CASSVGGSGYNEQFF	TGTGCCAGCAGCGTAGGGGGTAGCGGCTACAATGAGCAGTTCTTC
TRBV19	TRBD1	TRBJ1-2	NA	CASSPGQGASGGYTF	TGTGCCAGTAGTCCGGGACAGGGGGCGTCTGGTGGCTACACCTTC
TRBV7-9	TRBD1	TRBJ1-5	NA	CASSGTDSYSNQPQHF	TGTGCCAGCAGCGGGACAGACTCCTATAGCAATCAGCCCCAGCATTTT
TRBV9	TRBD1	TRBJ1-1	NA	CASSVGTEITEAFF	TGTGCCAGCAGCGTTGGGACAGAGATCACTGAAGCTTTCTTT